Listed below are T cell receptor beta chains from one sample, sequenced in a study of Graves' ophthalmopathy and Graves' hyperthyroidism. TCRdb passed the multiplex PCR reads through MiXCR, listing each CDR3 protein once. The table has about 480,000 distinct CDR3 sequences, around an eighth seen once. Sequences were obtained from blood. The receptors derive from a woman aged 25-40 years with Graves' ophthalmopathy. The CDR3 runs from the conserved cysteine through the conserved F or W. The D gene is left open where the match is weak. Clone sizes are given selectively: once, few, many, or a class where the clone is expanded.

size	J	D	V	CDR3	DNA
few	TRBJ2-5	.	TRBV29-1	CSVEVAVWETQYF	TGCAGCGTTGAGGTAGCTGTATGGGAGACCCAGTACTTC
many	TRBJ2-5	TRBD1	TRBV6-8	CASSLQQGKETQYF	TGTGCCAGCAGTTTACAACAGGGGAAAGAGACCCAGTACTTC
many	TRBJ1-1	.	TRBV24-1	CATSAPGRDTEAFF	TGTGCCACCAGTGCCCCAGGGAGGGACACTGAAGCTTTCTTT
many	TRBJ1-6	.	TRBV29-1	CSVGEGDSPLHF	TGCAGCGTTGGGGAGGGGGACTCACCCCTCCACTTT
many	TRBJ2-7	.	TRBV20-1	CSARDPGGAPGEQYF	TGCAGTGCTAGAGATCCGGGGGGCGCCCCGGGGGAGCAGTACTTC
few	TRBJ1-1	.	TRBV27	CASSLNQDLEAFF	TGTGCCAGCAGTTTAAATCAGGACCTCGAAGCTTTCTTT
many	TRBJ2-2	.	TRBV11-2	CASSSDREVPGELFF	TGTGCCAGCAGCTCCGACAGGGAGGTCCCCGGGGAGCTGTTTTTT
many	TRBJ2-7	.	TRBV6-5	CASSYSSASYEQYF	TGTGCCAGCAGTTACTCTTCGGCCTCCTACGAGCAGTACTTC
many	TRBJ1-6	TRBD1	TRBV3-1	CASSHTGDSPLHF	TGTGCCAGCAGCCACACAGGGGACTCACCCCTCCACTTT
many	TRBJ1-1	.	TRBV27	CASSLFQGMNTEAFF	TGTGCCAGCAGTTTATTCCAGGGGATGAACACTGAAGCTTTCTTT
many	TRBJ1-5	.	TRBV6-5	CASSYQGVNQPQHF	TGTGCCAGCAGTTACCAGGGCGTGAATCAGCCCCAGCATTTT
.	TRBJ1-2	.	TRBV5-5	CASSFTWNYGYTF	TGTGCCAGCAGCTTCACGTGGAACTATGGCTACACCTTC
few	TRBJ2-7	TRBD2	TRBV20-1	CSASREAGQYF	TGCAGTGCTAGTCGGGAGGCGGGGCAGTACTTC
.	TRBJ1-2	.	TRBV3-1	CASSQEGFWGYTF	TGTGCCAGCAGCCAAGAAGGGTTTTGGGGCTACACCTTC
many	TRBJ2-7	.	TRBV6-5	CASSYSGGGGYEQYF	TGTGCCAGCAGTTACTCAGGCGGCGGAGGCTACGAGCAGTACTTC
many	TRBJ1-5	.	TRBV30	CAWSGQGNQPQHF	TGTGCCTGGAGTGGACAAGGCAATCAGCCCCAGCATTTT
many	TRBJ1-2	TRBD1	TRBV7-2	CASIGTGTGYTF	TGTGCCAGCATCGGGACAGGGACCGGCTACACCTTC
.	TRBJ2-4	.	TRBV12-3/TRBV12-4	CASSLAKGRKNIQYF	TGTGCCAGCAGTTTAGCTAAGGGCAGGAAAAACATTCAGTACTTC
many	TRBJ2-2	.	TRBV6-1	CASSEAGSTGELFF	TGTGCCAGCAGTGAGGCGGGATCCACCGGGGAGCTGTTTTTT
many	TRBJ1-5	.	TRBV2	CASSSGTPGSQPQHF	TGTGCCAGCAGTTCAGGGACCCCAGGATCTCAGCCCCAGCATTTT
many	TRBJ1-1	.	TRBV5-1	CASSGGAVYTEAFF	TGCGCCAGCAGCGGGGGGGCCGTATATACTGAAGCTTTCTTT
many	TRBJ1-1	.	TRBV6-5	CASSYSDLNTEAFF	TGTGCCAGCAGTTACTCGGACTTGAACACTGAAGCTTTCTTT
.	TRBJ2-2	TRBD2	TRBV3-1	CASSQDLGLAAGELFF	TGTGCCAGCAGCCAAGACTTGGGACTAGCGGCCGGGGAGCTGTTTTTT
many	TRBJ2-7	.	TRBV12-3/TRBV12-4	CASSRVSEQYF	TGTGCCAGCAGCCGGGTGAGCGAGCAGTACTTC
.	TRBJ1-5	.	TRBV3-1	CASSQDEIQPQHF	TGTGCCAGCAGCCAAGACGAGATACAGCCCCAGCATTTT
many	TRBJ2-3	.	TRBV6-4	CASRPRGSSGPSTDTQYF	TGTGCCAGCAGACCCAGGGGCTCTAGCGGTCCCTCCACAGATACGCAGTATTTT
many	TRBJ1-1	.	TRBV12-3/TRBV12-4	CTSSLDMWLTEAFF	TGTACCAGCAGTTTGGATATGTGGCTAACTGAAGCTTTCTTT
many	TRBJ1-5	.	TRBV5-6	CASSLRGGGQPQHF	TGTGCCAGCAGCTTGCGGGGGGGAGGTCAGCCCCAGCATTTT
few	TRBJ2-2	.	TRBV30	CAWDGLPNTGELFF	TGTGCCTGGGACGGACTCCCCAACACCGGGGAGCTGTTTTTT
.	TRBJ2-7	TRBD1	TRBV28	CASSLRFRYRGDEQYF	TGTGCCAGCAGTTTACGCTTTCGGTACAGGGGCGACGAGCAGTACTTC
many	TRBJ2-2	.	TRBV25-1	CASTPGAGELFF	TGTGCCAGCACCCCGGGGGCCGGGGAGCTGTTTTTT
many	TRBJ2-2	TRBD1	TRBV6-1	CASSVGQGELFF	TGTGCCAGCAGCGTGGGACAGGGGGAGCTGTTTTTT
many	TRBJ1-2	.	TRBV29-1	CSVRQQGGYGYTF	TGCAGCGTTCGACAACAGGGAGGGTATGGCTACACCTTC